The next 23 T cell receptor beta chains were all read from a single sample in a study of Ad26.COV2.S vaccination and SARS-CoV-2 variants. Treatment noted: some 20 received Ad26.COV2.S at low or high dose, single or two shots; 5 received placebo; per-sample allocation not given. After the first vaccine or placebo injection, samples were drawn on day 63. Measured with immunoSEQ multiplex PCR; TCRdb has only the in-frame clones, and not every one. The profile shows roughly 700,000 clones, more than 80% of them singletons. Sequencing was performed on peripheral blood, taken in a trial of Ad26.COV2.S vaccine versus placebo. These receptors were obtained from a person aged 18-65 years who received the Ad26.COV2.S COVID-19 vaccine or a placebo.

This rearrangement joins TRBV29-1 to TRBJ1-5; D is perhaps TRBD1 (5 bases). Germline lookup yields CDR1 SQVTM and CDR2 ANQGSEA. There are 14 residues in the CDR3. V was trimmed by 4 bases and J by 0 bases, leaving 10 bases between them. DNA of the CDR3: TGCAGCGTTGTATCCGGGGGTAGCAATCAGCCCCAGCATTTT. Protein sequence: CSVVSGGSNQPQHF.

The chain employs TRBV5-6 and TRBJ2-1; TRBD1 agrees at 7 bases. Germline V gene sequence: CDR1 SGHDT, CDR2 YYEEEE. Trimming at V came to 5 bases and at J to 8 bases, leaving 7 bases not matched to a gene. This CDR3 contains 13 residues. CDR3 sequence (DNA): TGTGCCAGCAGACCCAGGGGGTCGGATGAGCAGTTCTTC. It yields the protein CASRPRGSDEQFF.

This clone turned up a few times. This chain uses TRBV6-5 with TRBJ1-1, with D unclear. The germline CDR1 and CDR2 sequences are MNHEY and SVGAGI. This CDR3 is 13 amino acids long. Trimming shortened V by 2 bases and J by 4 bases, and 8 bases separated the two germline ends. The CDR3 loop is CASSYTQFTEAFF. The CDR3 bases are TGTGCCAGCAGTTACACACAGTTCACTGAAGCTTTCTTT.

This clone has a single count. The V gene is TRBV29-1, the J gene TRBJ2-5; D is undetermined. CDR3 length: 11 amino acids. Per germline, CDR1 SQVTM and CDR2 ANQGSEA. V was cut by 3 bases and J by 4 bases, with 6 bases left in between. In DNA form, the CDR3 reads TGCAGCGTTGAGTTCCGAGAGACCCAGTACTTC. Translating it yields CSVEFRETQYF. The full variable domain, its missing parts supplied by reference TRBV29-1 and TRBJ2-5, is SAVISQKPSRDICQRGTSLTIQCQVDSQVTMMFWYRQQPGQSLTLIATANQGSEATYESGFVIDKFPISRPNLTFSTLTVSNMSPEDSSIYLCSVEFRETQYFGPGTRLLVL.

This chain joins TRBV30 and TRBJ2-5; TRBD1 is a possible D gene (6 bases). Trimming stripped 1 base from V and 5 bases from J, with 11 bases between. Germline V lookup: CDR1 GTSNPN, CDR2 SVGIG (reference sequence). The CDR3 runs 13 residues. CDR3 DNA: TGTGCCTGGAGTGGGGGACAAGGGGAGACCCAGTACTTC. Amino acids: CAWSGGQGETQYF.

The chain is built from TRBV19 and TRBJ1-5; D not resolved. The V gene's germline CDR1 is LNHDA and CDR2 SQIVND (reference sequence). The CDR3 length is 14 residues. V dropped 7 bases and J dropped 4 bases, with 14 bases sitting between them. CDR3 residues: CASTDVGTNQPQHF. The CDR3 nucleotides are TGTGCCAGTACGGACGTCGGTACGAATCAGCCCCAGCATTTT.

The rearrangement joins TRBV7-8 to TRBJ2-2; 9 nucleotides agree with TRBD1. From germline, CDR1 is SGHVS and CDR2 FQNEAQ. The CDR3 spans 14 residues. J lost 7 bases, V lost 4 bases, and 4 bases had no gene match. CDR3 in amino acids: CASSYGQGHGELFF. In DNA form, the CDR3 reads TGTGCCAGCAGCTACGGACAGGGGCACGGGGAGCTGTTTTTT.

As to this clone: The sample has other DNA sequences that encode this CDR3 too. V gene TRBV19 combines with J gene TRBJ2-7, with D possibly matching TRBD2 (6 bases). V was pared by 0 bases and J by 2 bases, with 8 bases between. The CDR3 loop spans 14 amino acids. The germline V gene has CDR1 LNHDA and CDR2 SQIVND (reference sequence). In DNA, the CDR3 is TGTGCCAGTAGTATAGAGGAGGGTCCCTACGAGCAGTACTTC. Protein product: CASSIEEGPYEQYF. The entire variable domain, with the rest obtained from reference TRBV19 and TRBJ2-7, is as follows: DGGITQSPKYLFRKEGQNVTLSCEQNLNHDAMYWYRQDPGQGLRLIYYSQIVNDFQKGDIAEGYSVSREKKESFPLTVTSAQKNPTAFYLCASSIEEGPYEQYFGPGTRLTVT.

The chain joins TRBV10-3 to TRBJ1-5; D possibly corresponds to TRBD1 (5 bases). Per the germline V gene, CDR1 is ENHRY and CDR2 is SYGVKD. The CDR3 contains 14 residues. V gave up 2 bases and J gave up 6 bases, with 11 bases separating them. The CDR3 region has the DNA TGTGCCATCAGTGAGGCAGGGTTCGCTCAGCCCCAGCATTTT. Translating gives CAISEAGFAQPQHF.

The rearrangement joins TRBV7-7 to TRBJ2-3; D may be TRBD1 or TRBD2 (5 bases each). Trimming shortened V by 5 bases and J by 1 base, and 13 bases separated the two germline ends. The germline CDR1 and CDR2 sequences are SSHAT and FNYEAQ (reference sequence). The CDR3 has 15 amino acids. The CDR3 spells CASSPIGAGTDTQYF. In DNA, the CDR3 is TGTGCCAGCAGCCCCATCGGGGCAGGCACAGATACGCAGTATTTT. Variable domain in full (rest from reference TRBV7-7 and TRBJ2-3): GAGVSQSPRYKVTKRGQDVTLRCDPISSHATLYWYQQALGQGPEFLTYFNYEAQPDKSGLPSDRFSAERPEGSISTLTIQRTEQRDSAMYRCASSPIGAGTDTQYFGPGTRLTVL.

The chain links TRBV14 to TRBJ2-3; 7 nucleotides line up with TRBD1. The CDR3 sequence is 15 residues long. Trimming at V came to 4 bases and at J to 5 bases, leaving 9 bases not matched to a gene. Germline values: CDR1 SGHDN, CDR2 FVKESK. The chain's CDR3 is CASSRPGGRQDTQYF. Written as DNA, the CDR3 is TGTGCCAGCAGCCGGCCAGGGGGACGTCAAGATACGCAGTATTTT.

The chain recombines TRBV12-3 or TRBV12-4 with TRBJ1-5, with D possibly being TRBD1 (5 bases). The CDR3 consists of 13 residues. V lost 4 bases and J 3 bases, leaving 7 bases between the germline ends. CDR3 sequence reads: CASSWDLNQPQHF. The CDR3 nucleotides read TGTGCCAGCAGTTGGGACCTCAATCAGCCCCAGCATTTT.

This sequence joins TRBV7-9 and TRBJ1-2; possible D gene TRBD1, 5 bases. CDR1 is SEHNR and CDR2 is FQNEAQ in the germline V gene (reference sequence). CDR3 length: 15 amino acids. Trimming left V 5 bases short and J 0 bases short, with 13 bases between. DNA for the CDR3: TGTGCCAGCAGCCCACCAGGGTTAGCTAACTATGGCTACACCTTC. The encoded protein is CASSPPGLANYGYTF.

The rearrangement links TRBV7-9 to TRBJ1-2, with 7 bases identical to TRBD1. Germline V gene sequence: CDR1 SEHNR, CDR2 FQNEAQ (reference sequence). J was trimmed by 6 bases and V by 5 bases; bases with no gene match: 9. The CDR3 covers 14 residues. The CDR3 DNA reads as TGTGCCAGCAGCCGAGGGACAGCCATACATGGCTACACCTTC. Protein sequence: CASSRGTAIHGYTF.

In this sample, this clone turned up once. This chain joins TRBV6-1 and TRBJ1-3, with 7 bases identical to TRBD1. This CDR3 is 18 amino acids long. The J segment lost 0 bases and the V segment lost 4 bases, leaving 12 bases of the junction unmatched. CDR1 and CDR2 from the germline V gene are MNHNS and SASEGT. The CDR3 DNA reads as TGTGCCAGCAGTGGAGTGAGGGGGCGTGATTACTCTGGAAACACCATATATTTT. It translates to CASSGVRGRDYSGNTIYF.

The chain is built from TRBV7-9 and TRBJ1-1; no clear D. CDR3 length: 14 residues. Trimming pared 1 base from V and 0 bases from J, leaving 6 bases between. The germline V gene encodes CDR1 SEHNR and CDR2 FQNEAQ (reference sequence). CDR3 DNA: TGTGCCAGCAGCTTAGAGTGGATGAACACTGAAGCTTTCTTT. Translated, it gives CASSLEWMNTEAFF.

The J gene is TRBJ2-5, the V gene TRBV24-1, with a tentative D call TRBD2 (5 bases). V lost 1 base to trimming and J lost 0 bases, with 11 bases between them. Germline V gene lookup returns CDR1 KGHDR and CDR2 SFDVKD. The CDR3 is made up of 16 amino acids. The CDR3 loop is CATSDFTGVNQETQYF. CDR3 nucleotides: TGTGCCACCAGTGATTTCACCGGGGTAAACCAAGAGACCCAGTACTTC.

This clone was observed a handful of times. The gene calls are TRBV25-1 and TRBJ2-7; 9 bases fit TRBD1. Trimming cost V 5 bases and J 0 bases; bases outside gene matches: 14. This CDR3 is built from 18 residues. CDR1 and CDR2 (germline): MGHDK, SYGVNS. DNA of the CDR3: TGTGCCAGCAGTCCCGAGTTGGGACAGGGCTTAAGCTCCTACGAGCAGTACTTC. It encodes CASSPELGQGLSSYEQYF.

This chain connects TRBV27 to TRBJ2-7; the match to TRBD1 covers 7 bases. Germline lookup yields CDR1 MNHEY and CDR2 SMNVEV (reference sequence). CDR3 length: 13 amino acids. V shed 4 bases, J shed 3 bases, and the junction held 3 bases outside the gene matches. The CDR3 DNA reads TGTGCCAGCAGTTCACGGACAGGCTACGAGCAGTACTTC. Residues: CASSSRTGYEQYF.

The V call is TRBV29-1, the J call TRBJ1-2, with D perhaps matching TRBD1 (5 bases). The CDR3 contains 12 residues. V was pared by 7 bases and J by 2 bases, with 11 bases between. Germline V gene sequence: CDR1 SQVTM, CDR2 ANQGSEA. The CDR3 reads CSGSRENYGYTF. DNA of the CDR3: TGCAGCGGGTCCAGGGAAAACTATGGCTACACCTTC.

The chain links TRBV6-5 to TRBJ2-5; 7 nucleotides match TRBD2. There are 14 residues in the CDR3. Germline-derived CDR1 and CDR2 are MNHEY and SVGAGI. Trimming at V came to 2 bases and at J to 8 bases, leaving 8 bases not matched to a gene. Here the CDR3 DNA reads TGTGCCAGCAGTTACGGGGAGGGGCTTAACACCCAGTACTTC. Translating it yields CASSYGEGLNTQYF.

The V gene is TRBV24-1, the J gene TRBJ1-2; the D gene is possibly TRBD1 (6 bases). The CDR3 length is 20 residues. V shed 1 base and J shed 0 bases, with 23 bases lying between them. CDR1 is KGHDR and CDR2 is SFDVKD in the germline V gene. The CDR3 region has the DNA TGTGCCACCAGTGATTTCACCTACGTAACAGGGAGTCGGGCTAACTATGGCTACACCTTC. It yields the protein CATSDFTYVTGSRANYGYTF.

V gene TRBV20-1 combines with J gene TRBJ2-7; 10 bases fit TRBD1. Germline values: CDR1 DFQATT, CDR2 SNEGSKA (reference sequence). Trimming took 3 bases from V and 2 from J; bases not matched to a gene: 7. CDR3 length: 15 amino acids. CDR3 protein: CSASKTGGFAYEQYF. The CDR3 coding sequence is TGCAGTGCTAGTAAGACAGGGGGCTTCGCCTACGAGCAGTACTTC.